The 14 T cell receptor beta chains below all came from one sample that was sequenced in a study of T cell changes during pregnancy in multiple sclerosis. Repertoires were generated with immunoSEQ multiplex PCR, while TCRdb's copy carries only in-frame clones and drops some. The sample includes some 40,000 clones, just over 90% of them seen just once. This sample comprised CD4+ T cells from peripheral blood mononuclear cells, obtained in the first trimester of pregnancy. Receptors were obtained from a female donor with multiple sclerosis, enrolled in a pregnancy study.

CDR3 nucleotide sequence: TGTGCCAGCAGTTCGGACAGGGTGGGTGAAGCTTTCTTT. Translating gives CASSSDRVGEAFF. The V and J genes are TRBV6-6 and TRBJ1-1; 8 bases fit TRBD1. CDR3 length: 13 amino acids. CDR1 and CDR2 (germline): MNHNY, SVGAGI (reference sequence). V shed 4 bases and J 7 bases; nucleotides not matched to a gene: 5.

The V call is TRBV29-1, the J call TRBJ2-5; TRBD1 matches 7 bases. This CDR3 comprises 13 residues. The V and J ends lost 7 bases and 4 bases, in that order; junction bases with no gene match: 9. Germline values: CDR1 SQVTM, CDR2 ANQGSEA. The CDR3 DNA reads TGCAGCGGCGTAGGGCAGGGGGTAGAGACCCAGTACTTC. Translating it yields CSGVGQGVETQYF.

The CDR3: CASSKGLLSSYNEQFF. The CDR3 DNA reads as TGCGCCAGCAGCAAGGGACTCCTTAGCTCCTACAATGAGCAGTTCTTC. The chain carries TRBV5-1 and TRBJ2-1; tentative D call: TRBD2 (6 bases). The CDR3 consists of 16 residues. In germline, CDR1 is SGHRS, CDR2 YFSETQ. V lost 4 bases and J 0 bases, leaving 14 bases between the germline ends. The complete variable domain, with remaining parts taken from reference TRBV5-1 and TRBJ2-1, reads KAGVTQTPRYLIKTRGQQVTLSCSPISGHRSVSWYQQTPGQGLQFLFEYFSETQRNKGNFPGRFSGRQFSNSRSEMNVSTLELGDSALYLCASSKGLLSSYNEQFFGPGTRLTVL.

The chain has TRBV11-2 and TRBJ2-3, with TRBD2 identical over 10 bases. The CDR3 extends over 17 amino acids. The V gene end was trimmed by 8 bases and the J gene end by 4 bases; junction bases not matched to a gene: 15. Germline CDR1 is SGHAT and CDR2 is FQNNGV. This chain's CDR3 is CASGRGSGGARADTQYF. The DNA of the CDR3 is TGTGCCAGCGGAAGGGGGAGCGGGGGGGCCAGGGCAGATACGCAGTATTTT.

The rearrangement links TRBV2 to TRBJ1-5; no clear D. This CDR3 spans 13 amino acids. V was cut by 11 bases and J by 3 bases, with 14 bases left in between. The germline V gene has CDR1 SNHLY and CDR2 FYNNEI. CDR3 DNA sequence: TGTGCCTCCTCTAACAGTCCCAATCAGCCCCAGCATTTT. Amino acids: CASSNSPNQPQHF.

The chain employs TRBV7-2 and TRBJ2-5; TRBD2 matches at 11 bases. The CDR3 contains 17 residues. Germline assignment: CDR1 SGHTA and CDR2 FQGNSA. With 1 base clipped from V and 5 bases from J, the junction kept 9 bases outside the gene matches. The CDR3 reads CASSLDGTSGPQETQYF. DNA of the CDR3: TGTGCCAGCAGCTTAGATGGGACTAGCGGACCCCAGGAGACCCAGTACTTC.

The chain combines TRBV5-4 with TRBJ1-1; 8 positions match TRBD1. Trimming took 5 bases from V and 7 from J; bases not matched to a gene: 16. The CDR3 has 16 residues. Looked up from germline, CDR1 is SGHNT and CDR2 is YYREEE (reference sequence). The CDR3 region is CASSSDPTGAAFEAFF. CDR3 DNA: TGTGCCAGCAGTTCGGACCCGACAGGGGCCGCTTTTGAAGCTTTCTTT.

This clone was recorded only once. The chain uses TRBV4-2 and TRBJ2-1; TRBD2 matches at 7 bases. Looked up from germline, CDR1 is LGHNA and CDR2 is YNFKEQ. The J segment lost 3 bases and the V segment lost 0 bases, leaving 8 bases of the junction unmatched. The length of the CDR3 is 17 residues. The CDR3 coding sequence is TGTGCCAGCAGCCAAGAGGGGTTGCCGGGGGGCTACAATGAGCAGTTCTTC. It translates to CASSQEGLPGGYNEQFF.

J is TRBJ2-2 and V is TRBV7-3, with D perhaps TRBD2 (5 bases). V lost 3 bases and J 7 bases, leaving 12 bases between the germline ends. Germline-derived CDR1 and CDR2 are SGHTA and FQGTGA. CDR3 length: 14 residues. CDR3: CASSFIRGGGELFF. In nucleotides, the CDR3 is TGTGCCAGCAGCTTTATCCGGGGTGGCGGGGAGCTGTTTTTT.

The V call is TRBV5-8, the J call TRBJ1-2, with D possibly TRBD1 on 5 matching bases. Germline CDR1 reads SGHTS; CDR2 reads YDEGEE. CDR3 length: 13 residues. The V end lost 6 bases, the J end lost 4 bases, and 13 bases lay between the germline ends. The CDR3: CASTLTVLYGYTF. CDR3 bases: TGTGCCAGCACCCTGACAGTCCTCTATGGCTACACCTTC.

The chain employs TRBV28 and TRBJ2-7, with 10 bases that match TRBD2. There are 14 residues in the CDR3. The trim removed 7 bases at V and 2 bases at J, leaving 5 bases unmatched. Germline V gene lookup returns CDR1 MDHEN and CDR2 SYDVKM. CDR3 nucleotides: TGTGCCAGCATTTCTAGCGGGAGAGCCTACGAGCAGTACTTC. Translating gives CASISSGRAYEQYF.

V and J are TRBV9 and TRBJ2-7; 7 bases line up with TRBD1. From germline, CDR1 is SGDLS and CDR2 YYNGEE. The V and J ends lost 4 bases and 7 bases, in that order; junction bases with no gene match: 17. CDR3 length equals 16 residues. This CDR3 is CASSFNRGFNFGEQYF. In DNA form, the CDR3 reads TGTGCCAGCAGCTTCAACAGGGGCTTCAATTTCGGTGAGCAGTACTTC.

The chain carries TRBV7-9 and TRBJ1-2, with 8 bases identical to TRBD1. This CDR3 region has 15 residues. The V and J ends lost 4 bases and 6 bases, in that order; junction bases with no gene match: 10. The germline V gene encodes CDR1 SEHNR and CDR2 FQNEAQ (reference sequence). CDR3 in amino acids: CASSYETTGANGYTF. DNA of the CDR3: TGTGCCAGCAGCTACGAGACGACAGGGGCCAATGGCTACACCTTC.

V and J are TRBV7-2 and TRBJ2-7, with 8 bases fitting TRBD1. Germline loops: CDR1 SGHTA, CDR2 FQGNSA. The V gene end was trimmed by 5 bases and the J gene end by 1 base; junction bases not matched to a gene: 4. The CDR3 extends over 14 amino acids. The CDR3: CASSKRTGSYEQYF. CDR3 bases: TGTGCCAGCAGCAAAAGGACAGGGTCCTACGAGCAGTACTTC.